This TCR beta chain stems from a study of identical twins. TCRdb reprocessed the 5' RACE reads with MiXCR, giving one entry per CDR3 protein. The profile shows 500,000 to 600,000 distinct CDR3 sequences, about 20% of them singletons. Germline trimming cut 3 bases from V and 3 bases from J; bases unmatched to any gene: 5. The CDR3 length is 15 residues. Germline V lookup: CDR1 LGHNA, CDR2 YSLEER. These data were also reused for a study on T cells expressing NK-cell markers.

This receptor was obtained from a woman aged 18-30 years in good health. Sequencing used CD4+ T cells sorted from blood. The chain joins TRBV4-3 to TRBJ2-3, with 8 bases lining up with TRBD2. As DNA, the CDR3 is TGCGCCAGCAGCCATTTAGCGGGGTCGACAGATACGCAGTATTTT. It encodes CASSHLAGSTDTQYF.